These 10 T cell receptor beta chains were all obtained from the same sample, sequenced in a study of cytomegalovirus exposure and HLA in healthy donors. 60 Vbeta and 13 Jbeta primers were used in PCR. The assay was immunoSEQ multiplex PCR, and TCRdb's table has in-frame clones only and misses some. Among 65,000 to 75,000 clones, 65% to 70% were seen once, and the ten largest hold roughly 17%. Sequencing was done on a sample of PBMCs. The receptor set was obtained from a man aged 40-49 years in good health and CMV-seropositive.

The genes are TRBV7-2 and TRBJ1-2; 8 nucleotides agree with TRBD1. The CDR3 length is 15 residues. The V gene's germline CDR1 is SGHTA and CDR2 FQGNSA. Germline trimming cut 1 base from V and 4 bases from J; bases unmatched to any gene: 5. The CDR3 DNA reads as TGTGCCAGCAGCTTAGAGTCCACAGGGGGCTATGGCTACACCTTC. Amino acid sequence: CASSLESTGGYGYTF.

CDR3 coding DNA: TGTGCCAGCAGCTTAGATCTGAGACAGGGGATCTACGAGCAGTACTTC. Translated: CASSLDLRQGIYEQYF. J is TRBJ2-7 and V is TRBV11-3; 8 nucleotides line up with TRBD1. This CDR3 contains 16 residues. Germline lookup yields CDR1 SGHNT and CDR2 YENEEA. V lost 0 bases to trimming and J lost 3 bases; unmatched junction nucleotides: 7. Combining the CDR3 with reference TRBV11-3 and TRBJ2-7 gives the whole variable domain EAGVVQSPRYKIIEKKQPVAFWCNPISGHNTLYWYLQNLGQGPELLIRYENEEAVDDSQLPKDRFSAERLKGVDSTLKIQPAELGDSAVYLCASSLDLRQGIYEQYFGPGTRLTVT.

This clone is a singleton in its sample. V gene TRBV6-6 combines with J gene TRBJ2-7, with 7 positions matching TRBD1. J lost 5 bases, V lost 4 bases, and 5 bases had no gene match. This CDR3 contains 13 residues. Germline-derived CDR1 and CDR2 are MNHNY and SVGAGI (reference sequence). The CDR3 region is CASSWKQGNEQYF. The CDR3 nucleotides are TGTGCCAGCAGTTGGAAACAGGGGAACGAGCAGTACTTC.

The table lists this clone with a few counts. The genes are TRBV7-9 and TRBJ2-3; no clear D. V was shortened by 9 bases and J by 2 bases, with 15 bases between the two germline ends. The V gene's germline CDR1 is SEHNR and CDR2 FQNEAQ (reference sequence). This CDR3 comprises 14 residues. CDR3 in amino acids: CARDGGPSTDTQYF. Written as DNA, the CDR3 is TGTGCCAGAGACGGCGGCCCCTCCACAGATACGCAGTATTTT.

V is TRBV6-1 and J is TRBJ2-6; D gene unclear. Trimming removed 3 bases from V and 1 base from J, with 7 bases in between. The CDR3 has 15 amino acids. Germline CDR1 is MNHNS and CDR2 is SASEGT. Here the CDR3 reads CASSDGYSGANVLTF. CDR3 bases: TGTGCCAGCAGTGACGGGTATTCTGGGGCCAACGTCCTGACTTTC.

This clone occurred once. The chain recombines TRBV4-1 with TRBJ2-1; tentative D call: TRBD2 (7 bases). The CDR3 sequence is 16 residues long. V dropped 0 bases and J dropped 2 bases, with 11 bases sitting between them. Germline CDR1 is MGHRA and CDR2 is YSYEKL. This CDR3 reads CASSQDRGATYNEQFF. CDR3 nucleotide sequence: TGCGCCAGCAGCCAAGATCGGGGGGCCACCTACAATGAGCAGTTCTTC.

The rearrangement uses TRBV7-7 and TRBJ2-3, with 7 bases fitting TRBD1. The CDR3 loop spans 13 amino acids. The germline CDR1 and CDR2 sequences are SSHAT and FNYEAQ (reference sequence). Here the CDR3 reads CAIRDRLTDTQYF. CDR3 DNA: TGTGCGATCCGGGACAGACTCACAGATACGCAGTATTTT.

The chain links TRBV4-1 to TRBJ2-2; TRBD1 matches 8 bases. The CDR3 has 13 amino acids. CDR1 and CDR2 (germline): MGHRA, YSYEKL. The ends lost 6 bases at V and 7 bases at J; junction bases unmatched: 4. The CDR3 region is CASRPRGLGELFF. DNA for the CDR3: TGCGCCAGCAGACCCAGGGGGCTCGGGGAGCTGTTTTTT.

The CDR3 bases are TGTGCCAGCAGCGGGAGCCAAGGAAATGAAAAACTGTTTTTT. This codes for CASSGSQGNEKLFF. The gene calls are TRBV7-2 and TRBJ1-4; D gene ambiguous. Trimming took 5 bases from V and 5 from J, leaving 12 bases between them. The CDR3 is 14 amino acids. In germline, CDR1 is SGHTA, CDR2 FQGNSA.

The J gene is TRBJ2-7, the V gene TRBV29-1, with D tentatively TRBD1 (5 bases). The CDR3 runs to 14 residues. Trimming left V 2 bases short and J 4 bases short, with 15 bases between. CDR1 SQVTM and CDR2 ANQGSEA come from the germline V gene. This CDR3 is CSVENPGNSYEQYF. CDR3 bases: TGCAGCGTTGAAAATCCAGGGAACTCTTACGAGCAGTACTTC.